This note documents a single TCR beta chain sequence. Its antigen is currently unknown. This entry belongs to a study of graft-versus-host responses after intestinal transplantation. Study in general: Following induction with anti-thymocyte globulin, all recipients were given tacrolimus and steroids for around three years.

Trimming pared 7 bases from V and 1 base from J, leaving 10 bases between. The CDR3 runs to 14 residues. The germline gives CDR1 MNHNS, CDR2 SASEGT. Sequenced by immunoSEQ multiplex PCR; TCRdb stores in-frame clones only, minus some. Of some 41,000 clones detected, 85% to 90% appear once; the ten largest clones hold around 6.8%. Study-wide findings and caveats: Among circulating GvH clones, peak levels were associated with early post-transplant declines in HvG clones.

The chain employs TRBV6-1 and TRBJ2-2, with D possibly matching TRBD1 (6 bases). This clonotype was obtained from a human patient who received an intestinal transplant, so some T cells may come from the graft donor. Sequences were derived from PBMCs, sampled almost 270 days after transplant. The DNA of the CDR3 is TGTGCCAGCACCACGGACAGGAACACCGGGGAGCTGTTTTTT. Its translation: CASTTDRNTGELFF.